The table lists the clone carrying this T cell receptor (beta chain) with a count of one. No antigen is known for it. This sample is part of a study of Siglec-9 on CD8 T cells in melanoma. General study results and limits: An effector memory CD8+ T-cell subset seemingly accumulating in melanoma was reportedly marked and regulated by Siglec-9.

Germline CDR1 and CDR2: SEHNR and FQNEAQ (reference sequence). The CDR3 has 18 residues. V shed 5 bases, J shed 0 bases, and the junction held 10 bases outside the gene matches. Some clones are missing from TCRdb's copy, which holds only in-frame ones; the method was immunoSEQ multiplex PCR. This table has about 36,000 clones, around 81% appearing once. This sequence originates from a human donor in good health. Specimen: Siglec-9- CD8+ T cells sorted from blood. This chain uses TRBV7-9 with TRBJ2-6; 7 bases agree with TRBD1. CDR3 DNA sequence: TGTGCCAGCAGCCCTCACGAGGGACAGCCCTCTGGGGCCAACGTCCTGACTTTC. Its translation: CASSPHEGQPSGANVLTF.